Following are 9 T cell receptor beta chains from one sample sequenced in a study of technical replicates of blood from several donors. Method: immunoSEQ multiplex PCR; TCRdb's copy keeps in-frame clones and lacks some. The sample has tens of thousands of clones; about 87% are singletons. Sequencing was performed on PBMCs. The source of these receptors is a human donor in good health. Some clones in this sample may be carry-over from other donors' samples.

The V call is TRBV6-6, the J call TRBJ1-1; TRBD1 matches at 7 bases. Germline CDR1 reads MNHNY; CDR2 reads SVGAGI (reference sequence). The CDR3 spans 14 residues. Trimming took 5 bases from V and 1 from J; bases not matched to a gene: 4. The chain's CDR3 is CASSTRTGNTEAFF. CDR3 in DNA: TGTGCCAGCAGTACCCGGACAGGGAACACTGAAGCTTTCTTT.

The chain is built from TRBV13 and TRBJ2-3; 10 nucleotides match TRBD2. The CDR3 extends over 15 amino acids. The germline V gene has CDR1 PRHDT and CDR2 FYEKMQ (reference sequence). V gave up 5 bases and J gave up 4 bases; unmatched junction bases: 6. The CDR3 DNA reads as TGTGCCAGCAGCCCGAGCGGGGGGGCCTCAGATACGCAGTATTTT. Amino acid sequence: CASSPSGGASDTQYF.

The V gene is TRBV7-9, the J gene TRBJ1-3, with 7 bases matching TRBD1. Losses at the gene ends were 4 bases for V and 0 bases for J; bases not matched to a gene: 9. The CDR3 is made up of 17 amino acids. Looked up from germline, CDR1 is SEHNR and CDR2 is FQNEAQ (reference sequence). The CDR3 DNA reads TGTGCCAGCAGCTCATTCCCCGGGACAGTCTCTGGAAACACCATATATTTT. Translation: CASSSFPGTVSGNTIYF. Full variable domain (remainder filled in from reference TRBV7-9 and TRBJ1-3): DTGVSQNPRHKITKRGQNVTFRCDPISEHNRLYWYRQTLGQGPEFLTYFQNEAQLEKSRLLSDRFSAERPKGSFSTLEIQRTEQGDSAMYLCASSSFPGTVSGNTIYFGEGSWLTVV.

This rearrangement joins TRBV28 to TRBJ1-1; 12 bases are a match to TRBD1. The CDR3 has 14 residues. Germline V lookup: CDR1 MDHEN, CDR2 SYDVKM. Unmatched junction bases numbered 6, after V lost 7 bases and J lost 6 bases. CDR3 sequence (DNA): TGTGCCAGCACCGCCGGGACAGGGGGCTCTGAAGCTTTCTTT. This codes for CASTAGTGGSEAFF.

This clone was detected a few times. The gene calls are TRBV29-1 and TRBJ1-2; D uncertain. V was shortened by 4 bases and J by 4 bases, with 13 bases between the two germline ends. The germline gives CDR1 SQVTM, CDR2 ANQGSEA. The CDR3 spans 13 residues. CDR3 sequence: CSVGPLGSYGYTF. The CDR3 DNA is TGCAGCGTTGGTCCACTAGGGAGCTATGGCTACACCTTC.

V usage is TRBV7-9 and J usage is TRBJ2-6; 9 nucleotides match TRBD1. V dropped 5 bases and J dropped 3; count of bases not matched to a gene: 5. The CDR3 sequence is 16 residues long. Germline V CDR1 and CDR2: SEHNR, FQNEAQ (reference sequence). The CDR3 sequence is CASSTQGAGGANVLTF. CDR3 bases: TGTGCCAGCAGCACACAGGGGGCGGGTGGGGCCAACGTCCTGACTTTC.

This clone was seen a handful of times. The chain employs TRBV7-9 and TRBJ1-2; D is possibly TRBD1 (6 bases). The CDR3 spans 13 residues. Germline CDR1 reads SEHNR; CDR2 reads FQNEAQ (reference sequence). Trimming pared 5 bases from V and 3 bases from J, leaving 10 bases between. The CDR3 sequence: CASSQQGDYGYTF. CDR3 bases: TGTGCCAGCAGCCAACAGGGAGACTATGGCTACACCTTC.

The CDR3 spells CASSWGTSSPEQYF. CDR3 in DNA: TGCGCCAGCAGCTGGGGGACTAGCTCCCCCGAGCAGTACTTC. The chain combines TRBV5-1 with TRBJ2-7, with 9 bases matching TRBD2. The CDR3 runs to 14 residues. CDR1 is SGHRS and CDR2 is YFSETQ in the germline V gene. Trimming took 3 bases from V and 6 from J; bases not matched to a gene: 7.

This sequence joins TRBV7-6 and TRBJ2-7; the match to TRBD2 covers 7 bases. Germline V gene data show CDR1 as SGHVS and CDR2 as FNYEAQ. Trimming at V came to 6 bases and at J to 4 bases, leaving 3 bases not matched to a gene. The CDR3 length is 12 residues. The CDR3 spells CASSLSGYEQYF. CDR3 nucleotides: TGTGCCAGCAGTCTTAGCGGGTACGAGCAGTACTTC.